These 26 T cell receptor beta chains were sequenced from one sample in a study of blood T cell repertoires in COVID-19. The data were produced by immunoSEQ multiplex PCR, yet TCRdb's version contains in-frame clones alone and is incomplete. The sample contains more than 300,000 clones, roughly 89% of which appear only once. Sequencing was carried out using PBMCs or T cells enriched from blood (not recorded which). The receptors stem from a woman between 25 and 40 years old who had recovered from COVID-19.

The chain recombines TRBV18 with TRBJ2-5; perhaps TRBD2 as D (5 bases). Germline-derived CDR1 and CDR2 are KGHSH and LQKENI. Deletions cut 3 bases from V and 5 bases from J, with 19 bases between. The CDR3 is 16 amino acids. The CDR3 nucleotides read TGTGCCAGCTCACCTGCTATGGGCTCCACGGGGGAGACCCAGTACTTC. Amino acids: CASSPAMGSTGETQYF.

The chain links TRBV10-3 to TRBJ2-7; TRBD1 matches 9 bases. Trimming cost V 3 bases and J 6 bases; bases outside gene matches: 9. This CDR3 is built from 15 residues. Per germline, CDR1 ENHRY and CDR2 SYGVKD. Here the CDR3 DNA reads TGTGCCATCAGTGACGGGACAGGGTTTCTGAGCGAGCAGTACTTC. Protein sequence: CAISDGTGFLSEQYF.

The V call is TRBV18, the J call TRBJ1-2; 7 bases match TRBD1. Trimming took 3 bases from V and 4 from J; bases not matched to a gene: 14. CDR1 is KGHSH and CDR2 is LQKENI in the germline V gene. This CDR3 has 17 amino acids. Here the CDR3 DNA reads TGTGCCAGCTCACCCCCAATGGGACAGAACAAAATCTATGGCTACACCTTC. This encodes CASSPPMGQNKIYGYTF. Supplemented by reference TRBV18 and TRBJ1-2, the full variable domain reads NAGVMQNPRHLVRRRGQEARLRCSPMKGHSHVYWYRQLPEEGLKFMVYLQKENIIDESGMPKERFSAEFPKEGPSILRIQQVVRGDSAAYFCASSPPMGQNKIYGYTFGSGTRLTVV.

The DNA of the CDR3 is TGTGCCACCACTTCCGGGCGGGGGAAACCAGACTCCTACAATGAGCAGTTCTTC. It yields the protein CATTSGRGKPDSYNEQFF. The V call is TRBV24-1, the J call TRBJ2-1, with 7 bases fitting TRBD2. This CDR3 contains 18 residues. CDR1 is KGHDR, CDR2 SFDVKD, per germline. Trimming took 8 bases from V and 0 from J; bases not matched to a gene: 15.

This clone occurred a few times. The rearrangement uses TRBV4-3 and TRBJ2-1, with 7 bases lining up with TRBD2. V shed 4 bases and J 9 bases; nucleotides not matched to a gene: 12. The CDR3 contains 15 residues. From germline, CDR1 is LGHNA and CDR2 YSLEER. The DNA for the CDR3 is TGCGCCAGCAGCCGCCCTGGCGGGAGCTGGGGTGAGCAGTTCTTC. Protein product: CASSRPGGSWGEQFF.

The chain is built from TRBV27 and TRBJ2-7; 8 positions agree with TRBD2. The CDR3 loop spans 17 amino acids. CDR1 and CDR2 from the germline V gene are MNHEY and SMNVEV (reference sequence). The V segment lost 5 bases and the J segment 3 bases; nucleotides outside the gene matches: 15. This chain's CDR3 is CASSRFGELAEIYEQYF. In DNA form, the CDR3 reads TGTGCCAGCAGTCGATTCGGCGAACTAGCGGAAATCTACGAGCAGTACTTC.

This chain uses TRBV12-5 with TRBJ2-7, with 8 nucleotides matching TRBD1. CDR1 is LGHNT and CDR2 is FRNRAP in the germline V gene. There are 14 residues in the CDR3. V lost 4 bases and J lost 1; bases outside the gene matches: 3. The CDR3 coding sequence is TGTGCTAGTGGTTGGGACAGGCCTTCCTACGAGCAGTACTTC. It encodes CASGWDRPSYEQYF.

On this clone: The germline gene is not matched at one end of the junction; a read error may be the cause. The chain links TRBV5-5 to TRBJ1-4; D call uncertain. The germline gives CDR1 SGHKS, CDR2 YYEKEE (reference sequence). This CDR3 is 14 amino acids long. The CDR3 is CTSSLVTTNEKLFF. The CDR3 DNA reads as TGTACCAGCAGCTTGGTTACAACTAATGAAAAACTGTTTTTT.

This clone occurred once. V gene TRBV4-2 combines with J gene TRBJ1-5; 11 nucleotides align to TRBD1. The J segment lost 7 bases and the V segment lost 2 bases, leaving 7 bases of the junction unmatched. The CDR3 length is 16 residues. The germline gives CDR1 LGHNA, CDR2 YNFKEQ. As DNA, the CDR3 is TGTGCCAGCAGCCAACCGGGGACAGGGGGGAACCAGCCCCAGCATTTT. Translation gives CASSQPGTGGNQPQHF.

V is TRBV9 and J is TRBJ2-6; D gene unclear. This CDR3 has 17 residues. Germline loops: CDR1 SGDLS, CDR2 YYNGEE. The V end was cut by 0 bases, the J end by 2 bases, with 12 bases between. CDR3 protein: CASSVGIFGPGANVLTF. CDR3 DNA: TGTGCCAGCAGCGTAGGGATCTTTGGGCCTGGGGCCAACGTCCTGACTTTC.

This chain links TRBV21-1 with TRBJ1-1. TRBV21-1 is a pseudogene segment. This CDR3 is built from 17 residues. The CDR3 DNA follows: TGTGCCAGCAGCCCTAAAACGGTCCTCGGGGGGAAGGCTGAAGCTTTCTTT. Protein sequence: CASSPKTVLGGKAEAFF.

This clone was observed a single time. At one of its ends the junction is not consistent with the germline gene, which may arise from a read error. The chain employs TRBV6-2 or TRBV6-3 and TRBJ2-1; a possible D gene is TRBD2 (6 bases). CDR1 and CDR2 (germline): MNHEY, SVGEGT. The CDR3 runs to 18 residues. The CDR3 protein is CASSYVGGREPSDNEQFF. Here the CDR3 DNA reads TGTGCCAGCAGTTACGTTGGTGGGCGGGAACCCTCCGACAATGAGCAGTTCTTC.

This rearrangement joins TRBV3-1 (or the pseudogene TRBV3-2) to TRBJ2-7, with TRBD1 matching over 7 bases. Germline V lookup: CDR1 LGHDT, CDR2 YNNKEL (reference sequence). V shed 2 bases, J shed 5 bases, and the junction held 6 bases outside the gene matches. This CDR3 has 14 residues. In nucleotides, the CDR3 is TGTGCCAGCAGCCAATCTACAGGGGTGGACGAGCAGTACTTC. This encodes CASSQSTGVDEQYF.

The chain joins TRBV7-9 to TRBJ2-7; D is perhaps TRBD1 (6 bases). Trimming removed 5 bases from V and 3 bases from J, with 14 bases in between. Germline V lookup: CDR1 SEHNR, CDR2 FQNEAQ (reference sequence). CDR3 length equals 14 residues. CDR3 nucleotides: TGTGCCAGCAGCCCACCCGGCAGGGGCTACGAGCAGTACTTC. As protein: CASSPPGRGYEQYF.

The CDR3 loop reads CASSQVPSDQPQHF. CDR3 nucleotides: TGTGCCAGCAGCCAAGTCCCCTCGGATCAGCCCCAGCATTTT. The chain recombines TRBV3-1 (or the pseudogene TRBV3-2) with TRBJ1-5, with D uncertain. The CDR3 covers 14 residues. V shed 1 base and J shed 5 bases, with 9 bases lying between them. The germline V gene encodes CDR1 LGHDT and CDR2 YNNKEL (reference sequence).

This clone appeared once. This chain uses TRBV27 with TRBJ1-1; D unclear. CDR1 MNHEY and CDR2 SMNVEV come from the germline V gene (reference sequence). Trimming took 0 bases from V and 0 from J, leaving 5 bases between them. The CDR3 is 14 residues long. CDR3 sequence reads: CASSLSPMNTEAFF. The CDR3 DNA reads TGTGCCAGCAGTTTATCTCCCATGAACACTGAAGCTTTCTTT.

The chain uses TRBV6-5 and TRBJ1-1; D might be TRBD1 (6 bases). Germline CDR1 and CDR2: MNHEY and SVGAGI. V lost 4 bases and J 2 bases, leaving 11 bases between the germline ends. This CDR3 region has 14 residues. The CDR3 DNA is TGTGCCAGCAGTTCACCGGGACAAAACACTGAAGCTTTCTTT. Amino acids: CASSSPGQNTEAFF.

The sample holds one count of this clone. This sequence joins TRBV10-3 and TRBJ2-2; no clear D. The CDR3 extends over 14 amino acids. Per the germline V gene, CDR1 is ENHRY and CDR2 is SYGVKD. V lost 2 bases, J lost 3 bases, and 7 bases lay in between. CDR3 sequence (DNA): TGTGCCATCAGTGAGACCTCAGACACCGGGGAGCTGTTTTTT. Residues: CAISETSDTGELFF.

The rearrangement links TRBV15 to TRBJ2-1, with 14 bases lining up with TRBD2. From germline, CDR1 is LNHNV and CDR2 YYDKDF (reference sequence). The CDR3 is 20 residues long. After removal of 3 bases from V and 0 bases from J, the junction contained 10 bases not matched to a gene. CDR3 DNA sequence: TGTGCCACCAGCAGGTACCTAGGGACTAGCGGGAGAAGCTCCTACAATGAGCAGTTCTTC. This encodes CATSRYLGTSGRSSYNEQFF. Full variable domain (missing parts from reference TRBV15 and TRBJ2-1): DAMVIQNPRYQVTQFGKPVTLSCSQTLNHNVMYWYQQKSSQAPKLLFHYYDKDFNNEADTPDNFQSRRPNTSFCFLDIRSPGLGDTAMYLCATSRYLGTSGRSSYNEQFFGPGTRLTVL.

Here the CDR3 DNA reads TGCAGCGTTGTCATCTCCACAGGGACTGAAGCTTTCTTT. Its translation is CSVVISTGTEAFF. This chain joins TRBV29-1 and TRBJ1-1, with a weak D call TRBD1 (6 bases). Germline CDR1 SQVTM, CDR2 ANQGSEA. The CDR3 loop spans 13 amino acids. V was clipped by 4 bases and J by 5 bases, with 14 bases between them.

The J gene is TRBJ1-2, the V gene TRBV5-1; D is undetermined. Germline lookup yields CDR1 SGHRS and CDR2 YFSETQ. The CDR3 totals 13 residues. V lost 4 bases, J lost 3 bases, and 10 bases lay in between. CDR3 sequence reads: CASSTIEYYGYTF. The CDR3 region has the DNA TGCGCCAGCAGCACGATAGAATACTATGGCTACACCTTC. Drawing the rest from reference TRBV5-1 and TRBJ1-2, the complete variable domain is KAGVTQTPRYLIKTRGQQVTLSCSPISGHRSVSWYQQTPGQGLQFLFEYFSETQRNKGNFPGRFSGRQFSNSRSEMNVSTLELGDSALYLCASSTIEYYGYTFGSGTRLTVV.

The chain links TRBV28 to TRBJ1-2, with D possibly being TRBD1 (5 bases). V was trimmed by 5 bases and J by 1 base, leaving 20 bases between them. The germline gives CDR1 MDHEN, CDR2 SYDVKM. The CDR3 contains 17 residues. The CDR3: CASSTKGAQTNNYGYTF. CDR3 DNA: TGTGCCAGCAGTACTAAAGGGGCCCAAACCAATAACTATGGCTACACCTTC.

This chain connects TRBV18 to TRBJ2-7; TRBD1 agrees at 7 bases. The CDR3 consists of 16 residues. V lost 0 bases to trimming and J lost 6 bases; unmatched junction nucleotides: 11. Germline CDR1 is KGHSH and CDR2 is LQKENI. The CDR3 region is CASSPPSETGFGEQYF. The DNA for the CDR3 is TGTGCCAGCTCACCACCGTCGGAGACAGGGTTCGGCGAGCAGTACTTC.

The genes are TRBV2 and TRBJ2-5; 9 bases align to TRBD2. Germline V CDR1 and CDR2: SNHLY, FYNNEI. The CDR3 spans 16 residues. The J segment lost 2 bases and the V segment lost 5 bases, leaving 9 bases of the junction unmatched. CDR3 residues: CASSREGLANQETQYF. The CDR3 DNA sequence: TGTGCCAGCAGTCGGGAGGGACTAGCAAATCAAGAGACCCAGTACTTC.

The CDR3 nucleotides are TGCGCCAGCAGTGATTCTCCGGGACTCTCTCCCTACGAGCAGTACTTC. Protein product: CASSDSPGLSPYEQYF. This rearrangement joins TRBV10-2 to TRBJ2-7, with a weak D call TRBD2 (6 bases). The CDR3 runs 16 residues. Per germline, CDR1 WSHSY and CDR2 SAAADI. V was pared by 3 bases and J by 2 bases, with 17 bases between.

The rearrangement links TRBV9 to TRBJ2-3; 7 nucleotides agree with TRBD2. The ends lost 1 base at V and 1 base at J; junction bases unmatched: 6. In germline, CDR1 is SGDLS, CDR2 YYNGEE. CDR3 length: 16 residues. The CDR3 loop reads CASSVRGSGGTDTQYF. DNA of the CDR3: TGTGCCAGCAGCGTACGCGGGAGCGGGGGCACAGATACGCAGTATTTT.